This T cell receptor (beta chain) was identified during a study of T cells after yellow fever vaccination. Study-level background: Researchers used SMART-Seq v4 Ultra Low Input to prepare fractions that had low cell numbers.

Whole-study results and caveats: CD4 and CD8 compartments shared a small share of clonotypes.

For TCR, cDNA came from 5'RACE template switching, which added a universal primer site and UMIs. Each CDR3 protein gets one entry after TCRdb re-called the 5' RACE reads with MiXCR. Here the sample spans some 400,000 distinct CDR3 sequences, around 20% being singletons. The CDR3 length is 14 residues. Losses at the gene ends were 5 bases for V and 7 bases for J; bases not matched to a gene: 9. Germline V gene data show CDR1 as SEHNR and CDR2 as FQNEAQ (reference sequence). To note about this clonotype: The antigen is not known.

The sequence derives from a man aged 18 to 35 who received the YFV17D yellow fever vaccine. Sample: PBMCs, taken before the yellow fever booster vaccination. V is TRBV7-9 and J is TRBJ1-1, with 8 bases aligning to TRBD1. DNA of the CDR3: TGTGCCAGCAGCCTAATTTCAGGGGGCGTTGAAGCTTTCTTT. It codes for CASSLISGGVEAFF.